A single sample gave rise to the 30 T cell receptor beta chains below, sequenced in a study of regulatory and conventional T cells in RAG deficiency. Regulatory T cells were sorted from blood as CD4+ CD25-high CD127-low cells. Produced via immunoSEQ multiplex PCR; TCRdb's table is partial and in-frame only. The table lists under 15,000 clones, roughly 94% of them singletons. Another study also made use of these data, one on regulatory T cells. Per that study: The primer mix had 52 TRBV and 13 TRBJ primers.

The specimen was CD127- CD25+ CD4+ Tregs sorted from blood. Receptors originate from a human donor in good health.

The gene calls are TRBV11-1 and TRBJ2-5, with TRBD1 matching 7 bases. Matching the DNA end better, TRBJ2-7 makes the J call doubtful. CDR3 size: 15 residues. In germline, CDR1 is SGHAT, CDR2 FQDESV (reference sequence). CDR3 nucleotide sequence: TGTGCCAGCAGCCTCGAACAGGGGAGACCCTACGAGCAGTACTTC. Residues: CASSLEQGRPYEQYF.

This clone came up a few times. The chain couples TRBV25-1 to TRBJ1-3; TRBD1 might be the D (5 bases). Germline V gene lookup returns CDR1 MGHDK and CDR2 SYGVNS. V was trimmed by 8 bases and J by 3 bases, leaving 17 bases between them. The CDR3 extends over 15 amino acids. The CDR3 DNA reads TGTGCCAGCGCCGGGTGGGGCTCCAATGGAAACACCATATATTTT. Protein sequence: CASAGWGSNGNTIYF. Based on the CDR3 plus reference TRBV25-1 and TRBJ1-3, the full variable domain is EADIYQTPRYLVIGTGKKITLECSQTMGHDKMYWYQQDPGMELHLIHYSYGVNSTEKGDLSSESTVSRIRTEHFPLTLESARPSHTSQYLCASAGWGSNGNTIYFGEGSWLTVV.

The genes are TRBV9 and TRBJ2-5, with TRBD1 identical over 10 bases. CDR1 is SGDLS, CDR2 YYNGEE, per germline. The CDR3 has 17 residues. With V trimmed by 4 bases and J by 3 bases, 12 bases remained unmatched. The CDR3 nucleotides are TGTGCCAGCAGCAGAAGCCCTCGACAGGGGGCTAAAGAGACCCAGTACTTC. Amino acid sequence: CASSRSPRQGAKETQYF.

The genes are TRBV18 and TRBJ1-2; TRBD1 matches at 7 bases. CDR3 length: 13 residues. V gave up 1 base and J gave up 8 bases; unmatched junction bases: 4. Germline values: CDR1 KGHSH, CDR2 LQKENI. Written as DNA, the CDR3 is TGTGCCAGCTCACCACAGGGGGCGATAGGCTACACCTTC. As protein: CASSPQGAIGYTF.

The chain joins TRBV5-1 to TRBJ1-4; 7 nucleotides align to TRBD1. With V trimmed by 2 bases and J by 8 bases, 6 bases remained unmatched. Per germline, CDR1 SGHRS and CDR2 YFSETQ. This CDR3 region has 14 residues. The CDR3 bases are TGCGCCAGCAGCTTCGGCAGGGGGAGAGAAAAACTGTTTTTT. Translating it yields CASSFGRGREKLFF.

The V call is TRBV6-5, the J call TRBJ1-2; 7 positions agree with TRBD1. The trim removed 6 bases at V and 5 bases at J, leaving 9 bases unmatched. This CDR3 region has 14 residues. Germline lookup yields CDR1 MNHEY and CDR2 SVGAGI. As DNA, the CDR3 is TGTGCCAGCAGAACAGGGGAGAATTGGTATGGCTACACCTTC. As protein: CASRTGENWYGYTF.

J is TRBJ1-1 and V is TRBV5-5, with D perhaps TRBD1 (5 bases). The CDR3 has 16 amino acids. Trimming removed 4 bases at V and 5 bases at J, with 21 bases between. Germline lookup yields CDR1 SGHKS and CDR2 YYEKEE (reference sequence). As DNA, the CDR3 is TGTGCCAGCAGCGCGTGGGGCCCCCCCCGAAGGACTGAAGCTTTCTTT. The encoded protein is CASSAWGPPRRTEAFF.

The rearrangement uses TRBV5-1 and TRBJ2-3, with 8 bases lining up with TRBD2. Trimming cost V 4 bases and J 1 base; bases outside gene matches: 5. Germline V gene data show CDR1 as SGHRS and CDR2 as YFSETQ. The CDR3 sequence is 15 residues long. The CDR3 reads CASSQRGPGTDTQYF. CDR3 sequence (DNA): TGCGCCAGCAGCCAGCGGGGGCCAGGCACAGATACGCAGTATTTT.

The rearrangement links TRBV18 to TRBJ1-1; TRBD1 matches 7 bases. This CDR3 comprises 15 residues. V shed 2 bases, J shed 2 bases, and the junction held 5 bases outside the gene matches. Per the germline V gene, CDR1 is KGHSH and CDR2 is LQKENI. The chain's CDR3 is CASSPGTVENTEAFF. The CDR3 DNA reads TGTGCCAGCTCACCAGGGACAGTCGAAAACACTGAAGCTTTCTTT. Full variable domain (rest looked up from reference TRBV18 and TRBJ1-1): NAGVMQNPRHLVRRRGQEARLRCSPMKGHSHVYWYRQLPEEGLKFMVYLQKENIIDESGMPKERFSAEFPKEGPSILRIQQVVRGDSAAYFCASSPGTVENTEAFFGQGTRLTVV.

This clone was observed a single time. The rearrangement links TRBV5-4 to TRBJ1-2; weak D call: TRBD1 (6 bases). Germline V gives CDR1 SGHNT, CDR2 YYREEE (reference sequence). V gave up 5 bases and J gave up 4 bases, with 18 bases separating them. The CDR3 is made up of 15 amino acids. The CDR3 protein is CASRGRTANPYGYTF. CDR3 DNA: TGTGCCAGCAGGGGAAGGACAGCTAATCCCTATGGCTACACCTTC.

The chain links TRBV5-1 to TRBJ2-3; possibly TRBD2 for D (6 bases). Germline V lookup: CDR1 SGHRS, CDR2 YFSETQ. Trimming stripped 7 bases from V and 2 bases from J, with 11 bases between. The CDR3 is 13 amino acids. The CDR3 DNA is TGCGCCAGCCGTCGGGGGACCACAGATACGCAGTATTTT. The encoded protein is CASRRGTTDTQYF.

About this clone: One junction end does not reproduce the germline sequence, and a read error may be involved. The rearrangement joins TRBV6-1 to TRBJ2-7; 9 nucleotides agree with TRBD2. Germline CDR1 reads MNHNS; CDR2 reads SASEGT. CDR3 length: 16 amino acids. This chain's CDR3 is CASSQASGAAPYEQYF. For the CDR3, the DNA is TGTGCCAGCAGTCAAGCTAGCGGGGCGGCTCCCTACGAGCAGTACTTC.

The V gene is TRBV7-9, the J gene TRBJ2-3, with 9 bases fitting TRBD1. The germline CDR1 and CDR2 sequences are SEHNR and FQNEAQ (reference sequence). The CDR3 covers 15 residues. J gave up 5 bases and V 5 bases, and 8 bases lay outside the gene matches. The CDR3 region has the DNA TGTGCCAGCAGCCGATTCGGGACAGGGCTAGATACGCAGTATTTT. Translating gives CASSRFGTGLDTQYF.

V is TRBV21-1 and J is TRBJ1-2; the tabulated D call, TRBD1, remains unverified against the DNA. TRBV21-1 is flagged as a pseudogene. This CDR3 has 17 residues. The DNA for the CDR3 is TGTGCCAGCAGCAAAGTGATTGCAGGGCCTAATAACTATGGCTACACCTTC. Encoded protein: CASSKVIAGPNNYGYTF.

The genes are TRBV7-2 and TRBJ1-2; 7 nucleotides align to TRBD1. The CDR3 length is 14 residues. The germline V gene encodes CDR1 SGHTA and CDR2 FQGNSA. J gave up 7 bases and V 5 bases, and 10 bases lay outside the gene matches. The CDR3 DNA sequence: TGTGCCAGCAGCCTTCGACAGGGTGGGGGTGGCTACACCTTC. As protein: CASSLRQGGGGYTF.

CDR3 loop: CASSSPRKILGTGYDTQYF. CDR3 sequence (DNA): TGTGCCAGCAGCTCACCACGCAAGATTCTAGGGACAGGGTATGATACGCAGTATTTT. V usage is TRBV9 and J usage is TRBJ2-3; 9 nucleotides agree with TRBD1. This CDR3 is built from 19 residues. The germline V gene encodes CDR1 SGDLS and CDR2 YYNGEE. V lost 4 bases to trimming and J lost 6 bases; unmatched junction nucleotides: 21.

V usage is TRBV2 and J usage is TRBJ2-6, with D uncertain. The CDR3 length is 16 residues. Germline V gene data show CDR1 as SNHLY and CDR2 as FYNNEI. V was clipped by 3 bases and J by 0 bases, with 9 bases between them. CDR3 residues: CASSERLLSGANVLTF. The CDR3, as DNA: TGTGCCAGCAGTGAGAGACTCCTCTCTGGGGCCAACGTCCTGACTTTC.

The J gene is TRBJ1-1, the V gene TRBV6-5, with 7 bases identical to TRBD1. Germline CDR1 reads MNHEY; CDR2 reads SVGAGI. Trimming took 0 bases from V and 0 from J; bases not matched to a gene: 4. The CDR3 totals 16 residues. The CDR3 nucleotides are TGTGCCAGCAGTTACTCGACAGGGAGGATGAACACTGAAGCTTTCTTT. It translates to CASSYSTGRMNTEAFF.

The rearrangement links TRBV5-1 to TRBJ2-7; 8 positions agree with TRBD1. V shed 3 bases, J shed 5 bases, and the junction held 16 bases outside the gene matches. Germline CDR1 is SGHRS and CDR2 is YFSETQ. The CDR3 runs 17 residues. The CDR3 sequence is CASSYKPPGQGLDEQYF. Here the CDR3 DNA reads TGCGCCAGCAGCTACAAACCACCCGGACAGGGTTTGGACGAGCAGTACTTC.

The genes are TRBV1 and TRBJ2-3; the listed D gene, TRBD2, was not tested against the DNA. TRBV1 is given as a pseudogene. This CDR3 is built from 14 residues. The CDR3 bases are TGCACCAGTTTGCGGGGGGTGAACACAGATACGCAGTATTTT. Amino acids: CTSLRGVNTDTQYF.

DNA for the CDR3: TGTGCCAGCTCACAAACCTCCAGGGACATTGGGGGAGCTTTCTTT. Its translation: CASSQTSRDIGGAFF. The chain joins TRBV18 to TRBJ1-1, with D perhaps matching TRBD1 (6 bases). The CDR3 contains 15 residues. V was cut by 4 bases and J by 10 bases, with 22 bases left in between. CDR1 KGHSH and CDR2 LQKENI come from the germline V gene. The variable domain in full, completed from reference TRBV18 and TRBJ1-1, reads NAGVMQNPRHLVRRRGQEARLRCSPMKGHSHVYWYRQLPEEGLKFMVYLQKENIIDESGMPKERFSAEFPKEGPSILRIQQVVRGDSAAYFCASSQTSRDIGGAFFGQGTRLTVV.

V gene TRBV25-1 combines with J gene TRBJ2-1; 11 bases are a match to TRBD2. V was clipped by 9 bases and J by 0 bases; unmatched bases: 7. The CDR3 is 16 amino acids. The germline V gene encodes CDR1 MGHDK and CDR2 SYGVNS. The CDR3 nucleotides are TGTGCCAGTCCTACTAGCGGGGGCAGCTCCTACAATGAGCAGTTCTTC. Its translation: CASPTSGGSSYNEQFF.

This rearrangement joins TRBV30 to TRBJ2-5; D gene ambiguous. From germline, CDR1 is GTSNPN and CDR2 SVGIG (reference sequence). V was pared by 3 bases and J by 0 bases, with 5 bases between. This CDR3 spans 12 amino acids. CDR3 in amino acids: CAWRENQETQYF. The DNA of the CDR3 is TGTGCCTGGAGGGAGAACCAAGAGACCCAGTACTTC. The full variable domain, in which reference TRBV30 and TRBJ2-5 provide the parts outside the CDR3, is SQTIHQWPATLVQPVGSPLSLECTVEGTSNPNLYWYRQAAGRGLQLLFYSVGIGQISSEVPQNLSASRPQDRQFILSSKKLLLSDSGFYLCAWRENQETQYFGPGTRLLVL.

The chain is built from TRBV19 and TRBJ1-5; D is unresolved. V lost 3 bases and J 7 bases, leaving 7 bases between the germline ends. The V gene's germline CDR1 is LNHDA and CDR2 SQIVND (reference sequence). The CDR3 is 12 residues long. Written as DNA, the CDR3 is TGTGCCAGTAGTATGGAGTTCCAGCCCCAGCATTTT. It codes for CASSMEFQPQHF.

This chain links TRBV2 with TRBJ2-7, with 14 positions matching TRBD2. Per the germline V gene, CDR1 is SNHLY and CDR2 is FYNNEI. Trimming removed 7 bases from V and 4 bases from J; junction bases left unmatched: 15. The CDR3 contains 18 residues. The CDR3, as DNA: TGTGCCAGCACCGGGGGTGGGACTAGCGGGGGCCGCAGGTACGAGCAGTACTTC. It yields the protein CASTGGGTSGGRRYEQYF.

This clone showed up just a few times. The chain employs TRBV7-6 and TRBJ2-5; TRBD2 agrees at 7 bases. The CDR3 extends over 18 amino acids. After removal of 1 base from V and 2 bases from J, the junction contained 13 bases not matched to a gene. The germline gives CDR1 SGHVS, CDR2 FNYEAQ. In DNA, the CDR3 is TGTGCCAGCAGCTTAGGTGTTCTAGCGGACGGAGGGCAAGAGACCCAGTACTTC. Protein product: CASSLGVLADGGQETQYF.

The genes are TRBV10-2 and TRBJ1-1; 7 bases match TRBD1. The trim removed 10 bases at V and 4 bases at J, leaving 9 bases unmatched. There are 13 residues in the CDR3. Germline V gene lookup returns CDR1 WSHSY and CDR2 SAAADI. Here the CDR3 reads CATNDRAGTEAFF. CDR3 bases: TGCGCCACCAACGACAGGGCCGGCACTGAAGCTTTCTTT.

As to this clone: The identical CDR3 is also encoded by other nucleotide sequences in the sample. V and J are TRBV19 and TRBJ1-5; a possible D gene is TRBD1 (5 bases). CDR3 length: 15 residues. The germline V and J ends were trimmed by 9 bases and 0 bases, with 15 bases remaining between them. Germline V gene sequence: CDR1 LNHDA, CDR2 SQIVND (reference sequence). The CDR3, as DNA: TGTGCCAGCATCTACCAGGGTAATAGCAATCAGCCCCAGCATTTT. It encodes CASIYQGNSNQPQHF.

The rearrangement links TRBV2 to TRBJ2-5, with 9 bases fitting TRBD1. CDR1 is SNHLY and CDR2 is FYNNEI in the germline V gene. This CDR3 region has 13 residues. V was clipped by 8 bases and J by 4 bases; unmatched bases: 5. The CDR3 nucleotides read TGTGCCAGCTTACAGGGGGCGCGAGAGACCCAGTACTTC. This codes for CASLQGARETQYF. Filled out from reference TRBV2 and TRBJ2-5, the complete variable domain reads EPEVTQTPSHQVTQMGQEVILRCVPISNHLYFYWYRQILGQKVEFLVSFYNNEISEKSEIFDDQFSVERPDGSNFTLKIRSTKLEDSAMYFCASLQGARETQYFGPGTRLLVL.

J is TRBJ1-5 and V is TRBV11-2; D is uncertain. With 1 base removed from V and 11 bases from J, the gap between germline ends came to 12 bases. CDR3 length: 13 amino acids. Germline CDR1 SGHAT, CDR2 FQNNGV. CDR3 residues: CASSLGLTSSQHF. The CDR3 bases are TGTGCCAGCAGCTTAGGTTTAACATCCTCCCAGCATTTT. The complete variable domain, with remaining parts taken from reference TRBV11-2 and TRBJ1-5, reads EAGVAQSPRYKIIEKRQSVAFWCNPISGHATLYWYQQILGQGPKLLIQFQNNGVVDDSQLPKDRFSAERLKGVDSTLKIQPAKLEDSAVYLCASSLGLTSSQHFGDGTRLSIL.